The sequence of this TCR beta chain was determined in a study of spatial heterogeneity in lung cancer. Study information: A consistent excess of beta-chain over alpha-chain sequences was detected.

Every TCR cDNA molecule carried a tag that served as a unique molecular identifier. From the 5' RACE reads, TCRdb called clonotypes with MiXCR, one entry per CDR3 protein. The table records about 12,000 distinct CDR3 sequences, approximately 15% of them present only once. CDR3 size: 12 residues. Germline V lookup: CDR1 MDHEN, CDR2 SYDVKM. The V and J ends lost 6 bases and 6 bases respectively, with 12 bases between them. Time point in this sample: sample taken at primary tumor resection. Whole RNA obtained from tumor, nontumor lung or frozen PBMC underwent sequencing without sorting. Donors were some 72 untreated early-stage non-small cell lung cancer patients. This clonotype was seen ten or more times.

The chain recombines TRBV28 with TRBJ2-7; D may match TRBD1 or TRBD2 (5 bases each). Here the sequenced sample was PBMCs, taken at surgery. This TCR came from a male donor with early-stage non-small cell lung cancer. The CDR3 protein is CASRGVRPEQYF. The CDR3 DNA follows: TGTGCCAGCAGGGGGGTTCGACCCGAGCAGTACTTC.